This T cell receptor (beta chain) is from a study of blood T cell repertoires in COVID-19. Study information: Samples of COVID-19 (acute and convalescent) were obtained from the United States, Italy and Spain.

The protocol was immunoSEQ multiplex PCR, while the TCRdb copy is restricted to in-frame clones and leaves out a portion. There are roughly 110,000 clones in the sample; 71% occur only once, and around 0.92% lies in the top ten. Trimming cost V 3 bases and J 6 bases; bases outside gene matches: 15. The CDR3 is 19 residues long. Per the germline V gene, CDR1 is SGDLS and CDR2 is YYNGEE. The source of this sequence is a human donor with acute or convalescent COVID-19. The donor label of this sample is uncertain. The genes are TRBV9 and TRBJ2-5; 15 bases are a match to TRBD2. The specimen sequenced was peripheral blood. The CDR3 DNA reads as TGTGCCAGCAGCGGAAGGACTAGCGGGGGGGCATTGGACTTAAAGACCCAGTACTTC. Translating gives CASSGRTSGGALDLKTQYF.